This T cell receptor beta chain was captured by sequencing in a study of OX40 agonist ivuxolimab in advanced cancers. Study-level information: Each patient was given ivuxolimab into a vein every 2 weeks, at 0.01 to 10 mg/kg. Having had anti-PD-1, anti-PD-L1 or anti-CTLA-4 therapy before was allowed, and over 35% had some. Study results and limitations: More expanded clones were seen, on average, in CD8+ T cells than in CD4+.

Profiling relied on immunoSEQ multiplex PCR, and the TCRdb table lists in-frame clones only, not all of them. The table records roughly 35,000 clones, roughly 76% of them present only once. Prior autoimmune disease or systemic immunosuppression barred patients. With regard to this clone: Its target is not known.

From germline, CDR1 is LNHDA and CDR2 SQIVND (reference sequence). The CDR3 is made up of 14 amino acids. The receptor comes from an adult with an advanced solid tumor such as melanoma, head and neck, liver or kidney cancer. The rearrangement joins TRBV19 to TRBJ2-5; 11 nucleotides line up with TRBD2. The J call is doubtful: the DNA matches TRBJ2-7 better. Sequenced material: CD4+ or CD8+ T cells sorted from blood, taken in a trial of the OX40 agonist ivuxolimab. The CDR3 protein is CASSAGLAVYEQYF. For the CDR3, the DNA is TGTGCCAGTAGTGCGGGACTAGCGGTATACGAGCAGTACTTC.